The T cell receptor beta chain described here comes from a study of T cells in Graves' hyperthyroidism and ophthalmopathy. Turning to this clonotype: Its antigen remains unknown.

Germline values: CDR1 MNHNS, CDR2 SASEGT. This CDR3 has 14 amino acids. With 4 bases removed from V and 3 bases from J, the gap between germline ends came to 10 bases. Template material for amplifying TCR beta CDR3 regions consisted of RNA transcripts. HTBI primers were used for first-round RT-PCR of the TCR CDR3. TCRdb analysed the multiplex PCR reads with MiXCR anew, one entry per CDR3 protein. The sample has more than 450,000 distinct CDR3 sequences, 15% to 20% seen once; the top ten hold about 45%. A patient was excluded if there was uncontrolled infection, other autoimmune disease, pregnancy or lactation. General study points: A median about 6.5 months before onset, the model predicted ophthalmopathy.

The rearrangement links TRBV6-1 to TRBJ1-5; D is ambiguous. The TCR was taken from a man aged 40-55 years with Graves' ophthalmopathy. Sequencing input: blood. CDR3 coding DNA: TGTGCCAGCAGTGTAGTCAGTGCCAATCAGCCCCAGCATTTT. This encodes CASSVVSANQPQHF.